The present T cell receptor (beta chain) was sequenced within a study of T cell responses to AZD1222 COVID-19 vaccine. Study-wide points: Once two AZD1222 doses were given, Spike-specific TCR breadth and depth went up. At 160-218 and 743-854, vaccine-associated CD4 TCRs were dominant, and they spanned spike.

V lost 6 bases to trimming and J lost 1 base; unmatched junction nucleotides: 6. CDR1 MNHEY and CDR2 SVGEGT come from the germline V gene. The CDR3 extends over 16 amino acids. The data were produced by immunoSEQ multiplex PCR, yet TCRdb's version contains in-frame clones alone and is incomplete. The repertoire holds 100,000 to 150,000 clones, with roughly nine tenths as singletons. The sample holds a few counts of this clone. Its antigen remains unknown. This sample comprised peripheral blood, obtained on day 0 of AZD1222 vaccination. The receptor was isolated from an adult in good health. The chain combines TRBV6-2 or TRBV6-3 with TRBJ2-2; 9 bases are shared with TRBD1. CDR3 sequence (DNA): TGTGCCAGCAGCATACAGGACAGGGGGAACACCGGGGAGCTGTTTTTT. This codes for CASSIQDRGNTGELFF.